Each of the 8 T cell receptor beta chains below was sequenced from the same sample in a study of shared clonotypes between healthy human individuals. Naive-designated CD8 cells lacked CD45RO, were positively enriched for CCR7, and omitted terminally differentiated effector memory CD45RA+ cells. Only in-frame clones appear in the TCRdb table, and some are missing; sequencing was by immunoSEQ multiplex PCR. The sample lists nearly 600,000 clones; 95% to 96% were seen once. The sample was naive CD8+ T cells sorted from blood. The origin of the receptors is a woman aged 30 to 39 in good health.

J is TRBJ2-1 and V is TRBV7-3; D ambiguous. Per the germline V gene, CDR1 is SGHTA and CDR2 is FQGTGA. With 4 bases removed from V and 7 bases from J, the gap between germline ends came to 20 bases. This CDR3 has 16 amino acids. The DNA for the CDR3 is TGTGCCAGCAGCTCACCAAGGTCGTCGACGGATAATGAGCAGTTCTTC. This codes for CASSSPRSSTDNEQFF. Based on the CDR3 plus reference TRBV7-3 and TRBJ2-1, the full variable domain is GAGVSQTPSNKVTEKGKYVELRCDPISGHTALYWYRQSLGQGPEFLIYFQGTGAADDSGLPNDRFFAVRPEGSVSTLKIQRTERGDSAVYLCASSSPRSSTDNEQFFGPGTRLTVL.

The chain joins TRBV5-4 to TRBJ2-2, with a tentative D call TRBD1 (6 bases). The CDR3 consists of 14 residues. Germline CDR1 SGHNT, CDR2 YYREEE (reference sequence). V was pared by 4 bases and J by 3 bases, with 10 bases between. The CDR3 loop is CASSIGQYTGELFF. In DNA, the CDR3 is TGTGCCAGCAGCATCGGACAGTACACCGGGGAGCTGTTTTTT.

The V gene is TRBV28, the J gene TRBJ1-5; TRBD1 aligns across 7 bases. The CDR3 is made up of 16 amino acids. Per germline, CDR1 MDHEN and CDR2 SYDVKM. J gave up 4 bases and V 1 base, and 7 bases lay outside the gene matches. The chain's CDR3 is CASSLLVRGGNQPQHF. The CDR3 region has the DNA TGTGCCAGCAGTTTATTAGTCAGGGGGGGGAATCAGCCCCAGCATTTT.

J is TRBJ2-7 and V is TRBV27; 7 bases map to TRBD2. The CDR3 spans 16 residues. Germline V gene lookup returns CDR1 MNHEY and CDR2 SMNVEV (reference sequence). J was trimmed by 3 bases and V by 2 bases; bases with no gene match: 10. The CDR3 DNA reads as TGTGCCAGCAGTTTAACCCAAGGCGGGAGATACTACGAGCAGTACTTC. Protein sequence: CASSLTQGGRYYEQYF.

The V call is TRBV2, the J call TRBJ1-5; D not resolved. The CDR3 length is 12 residues. Per the germline V gene, CDR1 is SNHLY and CDR2 is FYNNEI. V lost 5 bases and J lost 5, with 7 bases in between. This CDR3 is CASSILDQPQHF. The CDR3 DNA reads as TGTGCCAGCAGTATTCTTGATCAGCCCCAGCATTTT.

The rearrangement links TRBV29-1 to TRBJ2-7; perhaps TRBD2 as D (5 bases). Looked up from germline, CDR1 is SQVTM and CDR2 is ANQGSEA. The CDR3 extends over 13 amino acids. The ends were cut back, 7 bases at V and 5 bases at J, with 18 bases in the middle. The CDR3 protein is CSAAGLGSNEQYF. The CDR3 region has the DNA TGCAGCGCCGCGGGTCTTGGGTCTAACGAGCAGTACTTC.

The chain is built from TRBV5-6 and TRBJ1-5; 10 nucleotides match TRBD1. Germline V gives CDR1 SGHDT, CDR2 YYEEEE. The length of the CDR3 is 16 residues. The V segment lost 4 bases and the J segment 6 bases; nucleotides outside the gene matches: 10. The CDR3 region is CASSRNEDRGFQPQHF. The DNA for the CDR3 is TGTGCCAGCAGCCGCAACGAGGACAGGGGGTTTCAGCCCCAGCATTTT.

V usage is TRBV2 and J usage is TRBJ2-1; 11 nucleotides match TRBD2. Looked up from germline, CDR1 is SNHLY and CDR2 is FYNNEI. CDR3 length: 15 residues. Losses at the gene ends were 4 bases for V and 8 bases for J; bases not matched to a gene: 7. The CDR3 here is CASSGRGLAVDEQFF. CDR3 DNA: TGTGCCAGCAGTGGAAGGGGACTAGCGGTTGATGAGCAGTTCTTC.